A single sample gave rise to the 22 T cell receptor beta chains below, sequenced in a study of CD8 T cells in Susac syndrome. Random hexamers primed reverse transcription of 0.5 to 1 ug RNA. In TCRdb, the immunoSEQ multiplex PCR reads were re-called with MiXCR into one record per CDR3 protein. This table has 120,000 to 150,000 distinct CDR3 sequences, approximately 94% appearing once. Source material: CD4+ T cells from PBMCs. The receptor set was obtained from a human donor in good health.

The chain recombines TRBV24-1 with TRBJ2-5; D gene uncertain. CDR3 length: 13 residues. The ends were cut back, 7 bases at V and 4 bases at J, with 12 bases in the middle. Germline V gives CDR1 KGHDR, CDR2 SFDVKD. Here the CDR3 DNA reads TGTGCCACCAGCCCCACAGCGCGAGAGACCCAGTACTTC. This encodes CATSPTARETQYF.

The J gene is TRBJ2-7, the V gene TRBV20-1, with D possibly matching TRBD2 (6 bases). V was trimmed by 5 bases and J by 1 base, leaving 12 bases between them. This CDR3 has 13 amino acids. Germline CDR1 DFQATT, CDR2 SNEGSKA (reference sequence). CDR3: CSAGGIESYEQYF. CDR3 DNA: TGCAGTGCTGGCGGGATCGAGTCCTACGAGCAGTACTTC.

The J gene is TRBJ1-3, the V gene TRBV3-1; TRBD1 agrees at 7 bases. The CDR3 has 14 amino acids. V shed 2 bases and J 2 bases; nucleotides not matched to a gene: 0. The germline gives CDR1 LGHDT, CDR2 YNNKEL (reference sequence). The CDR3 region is CASSQQGAGNTIYF. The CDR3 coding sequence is TGTGCCAGCAGCCAACAGGGGGCTGGAAACACCATATATTTT.

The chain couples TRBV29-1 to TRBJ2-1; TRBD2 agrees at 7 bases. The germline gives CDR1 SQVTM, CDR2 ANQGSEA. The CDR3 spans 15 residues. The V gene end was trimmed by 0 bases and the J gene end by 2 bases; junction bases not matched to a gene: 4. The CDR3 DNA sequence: TGCAGCGTTGAAGATCCCGGGACTACCTACAATGAGCAGTTCTTC. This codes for CSVEDPGTTYNEQFF.

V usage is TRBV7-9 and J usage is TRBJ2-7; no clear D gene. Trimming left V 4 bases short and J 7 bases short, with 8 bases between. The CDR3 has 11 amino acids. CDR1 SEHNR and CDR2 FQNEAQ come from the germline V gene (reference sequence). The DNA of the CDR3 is TGTGCCAGCAGCTCCCTCTGGGAGCAGTACTTC. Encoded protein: CASSSLWEQYF.

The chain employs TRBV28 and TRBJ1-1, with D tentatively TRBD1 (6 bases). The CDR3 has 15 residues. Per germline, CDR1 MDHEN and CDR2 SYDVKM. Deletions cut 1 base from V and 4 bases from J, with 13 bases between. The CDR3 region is CASSLSGGGGTEAFF. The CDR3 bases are TGTGCCAGCAGTTTATCCGGGGGCGGAGGCACTGAAGCTTTCTTT.

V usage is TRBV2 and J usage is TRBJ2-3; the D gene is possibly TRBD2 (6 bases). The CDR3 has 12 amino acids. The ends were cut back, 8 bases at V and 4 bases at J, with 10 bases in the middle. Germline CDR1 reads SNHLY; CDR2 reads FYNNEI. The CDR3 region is CASGREADTQYF. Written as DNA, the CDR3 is TGTGCCAGCGGCAGGGAGGCAGATACGCAGTATTTT.

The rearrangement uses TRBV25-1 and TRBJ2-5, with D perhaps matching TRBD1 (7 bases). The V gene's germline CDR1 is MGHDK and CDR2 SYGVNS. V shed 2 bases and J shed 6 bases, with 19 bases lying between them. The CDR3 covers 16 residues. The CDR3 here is CASSEGGRGGAKTQYF. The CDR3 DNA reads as TGTGCCAGCAGTGAAGGGGGGAGAGGGGGCGCGAAGACCCAGTACTTC.

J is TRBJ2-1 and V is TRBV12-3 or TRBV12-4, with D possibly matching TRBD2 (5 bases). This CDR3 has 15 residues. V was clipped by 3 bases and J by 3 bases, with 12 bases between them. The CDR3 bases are TGTGCCAGCAGTTTTAGCCCCAGCGGCTACAATGAGCAGTTCTTC. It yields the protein CASSFSPSGYNEQFF.

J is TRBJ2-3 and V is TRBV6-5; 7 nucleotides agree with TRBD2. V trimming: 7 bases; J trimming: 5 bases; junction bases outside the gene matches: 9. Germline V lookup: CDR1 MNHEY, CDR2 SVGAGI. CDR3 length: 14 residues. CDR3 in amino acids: CASMEAGVGDTQYF. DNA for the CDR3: TGTGCCAGCATGGAGGCGGGAGTGGGAGATACGCAGTATTTT.

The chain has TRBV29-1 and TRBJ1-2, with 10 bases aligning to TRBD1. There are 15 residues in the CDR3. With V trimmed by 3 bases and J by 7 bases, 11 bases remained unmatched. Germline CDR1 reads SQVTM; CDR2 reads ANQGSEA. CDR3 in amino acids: CSVEPFRTGGVGYTF. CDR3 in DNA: TGCAGCGTTGAGCCCTTTAGGACAGGGGGAGTTGGCTACACCTTC.

The CDR3 bases are TGTGCCACCAGCGGGAGACTAGCGGGGGGAACAGATACGCAGTATTTT. It translates to CATSGRLAGGTDTQYF. The chain has TRBV15 and TRBJ2-3; 13 positions match TRBD2. The V segment lost 5 bases and the J segment 3 bases; nucleotides outside the gene matches: 5. CDR3 size: 16 residues. Germline CDR1 is LNHNV and CDR2 is YYDKDF (reference sequence).

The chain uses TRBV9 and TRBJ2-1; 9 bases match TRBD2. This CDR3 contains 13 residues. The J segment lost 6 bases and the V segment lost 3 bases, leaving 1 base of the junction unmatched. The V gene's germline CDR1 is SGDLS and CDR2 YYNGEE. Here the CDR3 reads CASSETSGNEQFF. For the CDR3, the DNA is TGTGCCAGCAGCGAGACTAGCGGCAATGAGCAGTTCTTC.

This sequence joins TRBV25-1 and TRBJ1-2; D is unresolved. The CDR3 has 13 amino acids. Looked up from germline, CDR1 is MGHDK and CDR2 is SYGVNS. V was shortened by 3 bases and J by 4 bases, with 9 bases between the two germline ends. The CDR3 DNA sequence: TGTGCCAGCAGTGATGGGAGCATCTATGGCTACACCTTC. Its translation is CASSDGSIYGYTF.

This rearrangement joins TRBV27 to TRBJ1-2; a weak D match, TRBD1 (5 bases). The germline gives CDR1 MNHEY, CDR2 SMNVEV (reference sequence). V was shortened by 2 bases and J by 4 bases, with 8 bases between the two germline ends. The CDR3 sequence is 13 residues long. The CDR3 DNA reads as TGTGCCAGCAGTTTAACAGGCAGCTATGGCTACACCTTC. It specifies CASSLTGSYGYTF.

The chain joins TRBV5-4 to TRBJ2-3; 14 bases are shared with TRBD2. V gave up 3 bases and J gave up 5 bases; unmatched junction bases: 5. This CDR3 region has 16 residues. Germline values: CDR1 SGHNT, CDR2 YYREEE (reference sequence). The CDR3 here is CASSSGTSGSQDTQYF. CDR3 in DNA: TGTGCCAGCAGCTCTGGGACTAGCGGGAGTCAAGATACGCAGTATTTT.

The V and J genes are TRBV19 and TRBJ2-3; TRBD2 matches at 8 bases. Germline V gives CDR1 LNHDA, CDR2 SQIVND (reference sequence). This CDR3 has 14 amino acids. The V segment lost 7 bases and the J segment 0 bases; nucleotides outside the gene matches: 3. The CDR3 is CASTSGPSTDTQYF. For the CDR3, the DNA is TGTGCCAGTACTAGCGGGCCTAGCACAGATACGCAGTATTTT.

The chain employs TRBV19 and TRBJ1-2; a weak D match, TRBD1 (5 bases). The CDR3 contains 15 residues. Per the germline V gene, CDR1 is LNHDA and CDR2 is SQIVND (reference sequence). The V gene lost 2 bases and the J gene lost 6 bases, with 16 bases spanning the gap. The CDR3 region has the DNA TGTGCCAGTAGTATACCCCTGGGAAGGGGAAATGGCTACACCTTC. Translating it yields CASSIPLGRGNGYTF.

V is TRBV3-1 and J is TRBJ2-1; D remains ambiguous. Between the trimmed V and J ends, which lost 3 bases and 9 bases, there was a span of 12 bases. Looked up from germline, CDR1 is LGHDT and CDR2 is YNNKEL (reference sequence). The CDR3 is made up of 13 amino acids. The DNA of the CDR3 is TGTGCCAGCAGCCAGCTAGGGCCGGGTGAGCAGTTCTTC. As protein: CASSQLGPGEQFF.

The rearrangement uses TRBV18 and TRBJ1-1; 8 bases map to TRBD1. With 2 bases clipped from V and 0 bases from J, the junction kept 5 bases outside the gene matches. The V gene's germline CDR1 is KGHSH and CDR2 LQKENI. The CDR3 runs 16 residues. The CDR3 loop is CASSPRQGKVNTEAFF. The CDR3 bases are TGTGCCAGCTCACCAAGACAGGGGAAGGTGAACACTGAAGCTTTCTTT. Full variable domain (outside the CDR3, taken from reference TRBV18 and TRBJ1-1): NAGVMQNPRHLVRRRGQEARLRCSPMKGHSHVYWYRQLPEEGLKFMVYLQKENIIDESGMPKERFSAEFPKEGPSILRIQQVVRGDSAAYFCASSPRQGKVNTEAFFGQGTRLTVV.

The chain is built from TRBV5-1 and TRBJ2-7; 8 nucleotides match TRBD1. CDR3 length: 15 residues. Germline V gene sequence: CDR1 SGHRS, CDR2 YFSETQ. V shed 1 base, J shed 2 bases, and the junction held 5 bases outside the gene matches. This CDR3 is CASSLNGDRTYEQYF. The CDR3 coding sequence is TGCGCCAGCAGCTTGAATGGGGACAGGACCTACGAGCAGTACTTC. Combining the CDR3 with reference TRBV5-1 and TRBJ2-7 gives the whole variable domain KAGVTQTPRYLIKTRGQQVTLSCSPISGHRSVSWYQQTPGQGLQFLFEYFSETQRNKGNFPGRFSGRQFSNSRSEMNVSTLELGDSALYLCASSLNGDRTYEQYFGPGTRLTVT.

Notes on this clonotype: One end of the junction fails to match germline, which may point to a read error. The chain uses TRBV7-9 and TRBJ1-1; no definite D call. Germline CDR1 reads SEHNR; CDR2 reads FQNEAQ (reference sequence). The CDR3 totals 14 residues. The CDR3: CASSPRLLNAEAFF. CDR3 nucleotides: TGTGCCAGCAGCCCCCGTTTACTGAACGCTGAAGCTTTCTTT. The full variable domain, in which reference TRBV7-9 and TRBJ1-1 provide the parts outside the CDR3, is DTGVSQNPRHKITKRGQNVTFRCDPISEHNRLYWYRQTLGQGPEFLTYFQNEAQLEKSRLLSDRFSAERPKGSFSTLEIQRTEQGDSAMYLCASSPRLLNAEAFFGQGTRLTVV.